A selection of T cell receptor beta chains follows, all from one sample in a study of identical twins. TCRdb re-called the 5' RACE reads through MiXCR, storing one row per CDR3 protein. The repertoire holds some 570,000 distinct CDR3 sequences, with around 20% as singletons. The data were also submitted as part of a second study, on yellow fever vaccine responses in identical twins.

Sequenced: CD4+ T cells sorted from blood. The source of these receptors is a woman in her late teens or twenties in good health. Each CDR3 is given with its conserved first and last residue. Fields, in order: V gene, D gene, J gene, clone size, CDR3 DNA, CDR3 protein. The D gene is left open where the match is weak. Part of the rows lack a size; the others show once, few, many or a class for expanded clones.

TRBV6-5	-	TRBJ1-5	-	TGTGCCAGCAGTTACGCCAGTAGCAATCAGCCCCAGCATTTT	CASSYASSNQPQHF
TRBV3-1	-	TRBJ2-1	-	TGTGCCAGCAGGAAGTCGGAGCGTTATGATGGTGAGCAGTTCTTC	CASRKSERYDGEQFF
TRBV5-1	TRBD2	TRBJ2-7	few	TGCGCCAGCAGCCCTATAGCGGGATCCTCCTACGAGCAGTACTTC	CASSPIAGSSYEQYF
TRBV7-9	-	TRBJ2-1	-	TGTGCCAGCAGCTTGGAACCCCTAATGGGTGGTGAGCAGTTCTTC	CASSLEPLMGGEQFF
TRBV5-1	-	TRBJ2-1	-	TGCGCCACCAAGGGTGGGTCAGGGACCTCCTACAATGAGCAGTTCTTC	CATKGGSGTSYNEQFF
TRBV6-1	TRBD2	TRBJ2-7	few	TGTGCCAGCAGTGGGGCTGGGACTAGCGGGACCTACGAGCAGTACTTC	CASSGAGTSGTYEQYF
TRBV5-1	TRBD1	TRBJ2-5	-	TGCGCCAGCAGATCTACAGGGGCCGAAGAGACCCAGTACTTC	CASRSTGAEETQYF
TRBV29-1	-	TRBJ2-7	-	TGCAGCGTGTATTCCGGGAGCGTAGACGAGCAGTACTTC	CSVYSGSVDEQYF
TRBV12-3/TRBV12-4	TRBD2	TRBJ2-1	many	TGTGCCAGCACCAAACTAGCGGGAAAGGGCAATGAGCAGTTCTTC	CASTKLAGKGNEQFF
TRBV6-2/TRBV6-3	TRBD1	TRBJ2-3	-	TGTGCCAGCAGTTACTCGTCCCGACAGGGTAGGGGAGATACGCAGTATTTT	CASSYSSRQGRGDTQYF
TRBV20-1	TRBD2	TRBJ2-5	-	TGCAGTGCTAGATTAGCGGGAGCGGGAGAGACCCAGTACTTC	CSARLAGAGETQYF
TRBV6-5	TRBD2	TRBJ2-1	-	TGTGCCAGCAGTTTTGGGCGGGGGGCCTCCAATGAGCAGTTCTTC	CASSFGRGASNEQFF
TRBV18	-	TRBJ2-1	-	TGTGCCAGCTCACCAAATCCCGACAACCACAATGAGCAGTTCTTC	CASSPNPDNHNEQFF
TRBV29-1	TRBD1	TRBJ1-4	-	TGCAGCGTTTCGACAGGGGTGCCCCGTGAAAAACTGTTTTTT	CSVSTGVPREKLFF
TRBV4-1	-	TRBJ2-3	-	TGCGCCAGCAGCCAAGAAGCTGCCCCAGATACGCAGTATTTT	CASSQEAAPDTQYF
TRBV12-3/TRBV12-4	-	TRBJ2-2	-	TGTGCCAGCAGTTCCACAGGATTACCGAACACCGGGGAGCTGTTTTTT	CASSSTGLPNTGELFF
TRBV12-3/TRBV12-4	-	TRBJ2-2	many	TGTGCCAGCAGTTGGGGACCAACCGGGGAGCTGTTTTTT	CASSWGPTGELFF
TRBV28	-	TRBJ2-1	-	TGTGCCAGCAGTTGGGGGTCAAAGCAGTTCTTC	CASSWGSKQFF
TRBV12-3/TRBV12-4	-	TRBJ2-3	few	TGTGCCAGCAGTTATACGGGAGAGTTGGATACGCAGTATTTT	CASSYTGELDTQYF
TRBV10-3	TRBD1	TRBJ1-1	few	TGTGCCATCAGTGAGTTGGACAGGGGGCACACTGAAGCTTTCTTT	CAISELDRGHTEAFF
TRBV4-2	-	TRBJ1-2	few	TGTGCCAGCAGCCAAGCCGCCAATCAGGGACCCTATGGCTACACCTTC	CASSQAANQGPYGYTF
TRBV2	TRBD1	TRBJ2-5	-	TGTGCCGGTAGACAGGGGGGAGAGACCCAGTACTTC	CAGRQGGETQYF
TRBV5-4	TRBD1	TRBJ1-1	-	TGTGCCAGCAGCTTGGATTGGACAGGGACCACTGAAGCTTTCTTT	CASSLDWTGTTEAFF
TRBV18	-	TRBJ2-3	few	TGTGCCAGCTCACCGGTTTTGGGTGCAGATACGCAGTATTTT	CASSPVLGADTQYF
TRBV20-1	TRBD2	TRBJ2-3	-	TGCAGTGCTAGAGATGCGGGGGGCGGCACAGATACGCAGTATTTT	CSARDAGGGTDTQYF
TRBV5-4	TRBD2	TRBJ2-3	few	TGTGCCAGCAGCTTGGAACTAGCGGGGGCCCACCCTACAGATACGCAGTATTTT	CASSLELAGAHPTDTQYF
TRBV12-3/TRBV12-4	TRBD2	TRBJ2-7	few	TGTGCCATCACCGGGACTAGAAACGGCGAGCAGTACTTC	CAITGTRNGEQYF
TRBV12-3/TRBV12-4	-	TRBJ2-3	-	TGTGCCAGCAGACCTAAGAGGGCAACTAGCACAGATACGCAGTATTTT	CASRPKRATSTDTQYF
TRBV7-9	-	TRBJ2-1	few	TGTGCCAGCAGCAATCAGGAGCGAAACAATGAGCAGTTCTTC	CASSNQERNNEQFF
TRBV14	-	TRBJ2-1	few	TGTGCCAGCAGCCAGGGACGGGATTTCGAGCAGTTCTTC	CASSQGRDFEQFF
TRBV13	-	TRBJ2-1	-	TGTGCCAGCTCCTCGGCGGGGGACAGGATTTACAATGAGCAGTTCTTC	CASSSAGDRIYNEQFF
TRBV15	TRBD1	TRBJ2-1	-	TGTGCCACCAGCAGTAGGACAGGGCTATACTACAATGAGCAGTTCTTC	CATSSRTGLYYNEQFF
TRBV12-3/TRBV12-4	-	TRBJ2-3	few	TGTACCTGCAGTTTTTTTACCCCGATAGGGACTAGCACAGATACGCAGTATTTT	CTCSFFTPIGTSTDTQYF
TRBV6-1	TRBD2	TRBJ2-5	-	TGTGCCAGCGGGCGGGGGGTCCAAGAGACCCAGTACTTC	CASGRGVQETQYF
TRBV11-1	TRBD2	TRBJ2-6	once	TGTGCCAGCAGCTTATCTTCGGGGCTAGCGGGAGAATATGGGGCCAACGTCCTGACTTTC	CASSLSSGLAGEYGANVLTF
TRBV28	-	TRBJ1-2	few	TGTGCCAGCAGTTTACCCAGGAACTATGGCTACACCTTC	CASSLPRNYGYTF
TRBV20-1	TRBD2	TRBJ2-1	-	TGCAGTGCTAGAATTTGGCTAGCGGGAGTATCCTACAATGAGCAGTTCTTC	CSARIWLAGVSYNEQFF
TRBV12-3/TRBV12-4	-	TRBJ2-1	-	TGTGCCAGCAGTCCCGCGGTTGGGCAGAAACTTTACAATGAGCAGTTCTTC	CASSPAVGQKLYNEQFF
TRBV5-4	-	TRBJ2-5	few	TGTGCCAGCAGCACAGCGGACAGCCAAGAGACCCAGTACTTC	CASSTADSQETQYF
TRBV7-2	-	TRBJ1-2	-	TGTGCCAGCAGCGTGGGCCCCGCTAACTATGGCTACACCTTC	CASSVGPANYGYTF
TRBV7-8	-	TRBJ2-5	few	TGTGCCAGCAGCTTCCAGGGGGGGCTGGAGGAGACCCAGTACTTC	CASSFQGGLEETQYF
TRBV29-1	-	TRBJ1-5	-	TGCAGCGTTGGAGGATGGGGCAATCAGCCCCAGCATTTT	CSVGGWGNQPQHF
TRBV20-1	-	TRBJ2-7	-	TGCAGTGCTAGGCAGGCCGGGCACGAGCAGTACTTC	CSARQAGHEQYF
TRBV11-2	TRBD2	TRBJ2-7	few	TGTGCCAGCAGCTTGACTAGCGGGAGGTCCCCCTACGAGCAGTACTTC	CASSLTSGRSPYEQYF
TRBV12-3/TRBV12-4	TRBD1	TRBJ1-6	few	TGTGCCAGCAAGGCCGGGACAGACTATAATTCACCCCTCCACTTT	CASKAGTDYNSPLHF
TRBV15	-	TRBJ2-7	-	TGTGCCACCAGCAAACACGGGGGATACGAGCAGTACTTC	CATSKHGGYEQYF
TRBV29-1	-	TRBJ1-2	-	TGCAGCGTCGGGGAGGGATTGGGCGGTGGCTACACCTTC	CSVGEGLGGGYTF
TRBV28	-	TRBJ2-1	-	TGTGCCAGCAGTCCCCAAGTTCTTGGGCAGTTCTTC	CASSPQVLGQFF
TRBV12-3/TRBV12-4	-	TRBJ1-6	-	TGTGCCAGCACCGCTCGGGTGAGCTATAATTCACCCCTCCACTTT	CASTARVSYNSPLHF
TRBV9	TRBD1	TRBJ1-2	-	TGTGCCAGCAGCCCCCGAGCCACGGGACAGGGGGACTATGGCTACACCTTC	CASSPRATGQGDYGYTF
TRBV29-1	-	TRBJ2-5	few	TGCAGCGTGAGGGACATTCAAGAGACCCAGTACTTC	CSVRDIQETQYF
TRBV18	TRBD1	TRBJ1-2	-	TGTGCCAGCTCACCATCGGGAGGGGGCGCGAACTATGGCTACACCTTC	CASSPSGGGANYGYTF
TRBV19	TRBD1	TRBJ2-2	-	TGTGCCAGTAGTACTGACAGGGTTGGCACCGGGGAGCTGTTTTTT	CASSTDRVGTGELFF
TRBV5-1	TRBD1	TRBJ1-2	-	TGCGCCAGCAGCGATTTACAGGGGAAACATGGCTACACCTTC	CASSDLQGKHGYTF
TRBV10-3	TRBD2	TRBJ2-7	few	TGTGCCATCAGAGCAGCGGGAGAGGTCGACGAGCAGTACTTC	CAIRAAGEVDEQYF
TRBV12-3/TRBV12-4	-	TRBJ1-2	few	TGTGCCAGCAGAGGGGGGGTTGGCTACACCTTC	CASRGGVGYTF
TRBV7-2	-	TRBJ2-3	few	TGTGCCAGCAGGGACCCTAAGGGGTCAGATACGCAGTATTTT	CASRDPKGSDTQYF
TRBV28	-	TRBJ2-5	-	TGTGCCAGCAGTTCCTGGAAGACCCAGTACTTC	CASSSWKTQYF
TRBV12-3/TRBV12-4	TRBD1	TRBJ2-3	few	TGTGCCAGCAGCTGGGACAGTGGAACCGGCACAGATACGCAGTATTTT	CASSWDSGTGTDTQYF